This T cell receptor beta chain comes out of a study of OX40 agonist ivuxolimab in advanced cancers. At the level of the whole study: Ivuxolimab, which targeted the costimulatory receptor OX40 (CD134), was an agonistic, fully human IgG2 monoclonal antibody. The paper reports the monotherapy dose-escalation portion (N of about 51 patients) of the phase I ivuxolimab trial. Intravenous ivuxolimab was administered to patients every 2 weeks at six dose levels: 0.01, 0.1, 0.3, 1.5, 3 and 10 mg/kg. In the dose-escalation cohort, 82.7% of patients were male, and the mean age was around 60 years, with a range of about 20 to 90. The purpose of peripheral TCRbeta sequencing was to test whether ivuxolimab changed TCR sequence diversity and led to clonal T-cell expansion. Patients were allowed to have had prior anti-PD-1, anti-PD-L1 or anti-CTLA-4 therapy, and around two fifths of the dose-escalation patients had been treated with checkpoint inhibitors. Three dose-escalation patients achieved partial responses, one with hepatocellular carcinoma and two with cutaneous melanoma. Of the approximately 50 patients in dose escalation, about 20 had hepatocellular carcinoma, about 15 had melanoma, 9 had renal cell carcinoma and 9 had head and neck cancer.

Relative to germline, V is 0 bases shorter and J is 6 bases shorter, with 12 bases between their ends. CDR1 and CDR2 are drawn from the germline V gene: SGHRS, YFSETQ. The CDR3 sequence holds 14 residues, the cysteine and phenylalanine included. The only DNA kept is the CDR3, 42 bases in frame from the first base. With regard to this clone: What antigen it recognizes has not been identified. No qualities accompany the bases; no much larger clone lies one base away.

General findings and caveats noted by the study authors: Low levels of normalized T-cell clonal expansion were also seen in some patients who did not respond. In partial responders in the 0.1-3.0 mg/kg groups, normalized peripheral clonal expansion was found to be among the lowest, especially among CD8+ T cells. Antigen specificity was not determined for the clonally expanded peripheral T cells. After ivuxolimab, more expanded clones were found on average in CD8+ T cells than in CD4+ T cells. Clonal expansion of both CD4+ and CD8+ blood T cells was observed from baseline to week 6 at doses 0.1 to 3.0 mg/kg.

Patients with a history of autoimmune disease or receiving systemic immunosuppression were excluded from the trial. Peripheral blood for TCR sequencing was drawn from every dose cohort at baseline, at cycle 4 day 1 and at cycle 7 day 1. Samples were obtained from an open-label, multicenter, first-in-human phase I dose-escalation trial of ivuxolimab. Adults with locally advanced or metastatic head and neck squamous cell, hepatocellular, melanoma or renal cell carcinoma were enrolled in the trial. Before TCR sequencing, CD4+ T cells and CD8+ T cells were sorted from peripheral blood as separate populations. Genomic DNA was isolated from the sorted cells so that the TCRbeta CDR3 region could be sequenced. The immunoSEQ Assay was used to sequence the TCRbeta CDR3 regions. TCRdb carries this immuneACCESS record with in-frame sequences only. Its versions omit some clonotypes, under half of them owing to an unresolved V gene in the studies checked, with the rest unexplained. This sample has roughly 42,000 clones in its table, and roughly 86% of those were observed once. The ten largest clones take up more than 10% of the sample.

The sequence was obtained from an adult with an advanced solid tumor such as melanoma, head and neck, liver or kidney cancer. This specimen consisted of CD4+ or CD8+ T cells sorted from blood, obtained in a trial of the OX40 agonist ivuxolimab. This sequence uses TRBV5-1 and TRBJ1-1, with TRBD1 perhaps the D gene, on 5 matching bases. The DNA sequence is TGCGCCAGCAGCTTGGGGCAGGGCTATCCTGAAGCTTTCTTT. Its translation is CASSLGQGYPEAFF.